The rows below give T cell receptor beta chains drawn from one sample of a study of cytomegalovirus exposure and HLA in healthy donors. Method: immunoSEQ multiplex PCR; TCRdb's copy keeps in-frame clones and lacks some. Of more than 140,000 clones listed, approximately 91% were seen once; the top ten hold around 3.4%. Sequencing input: PBMCs. These receptor sequences come from a young woman in good health and CMV-seropositive. CDR3s include the opening cysteine and the closing phenylalanine or tryptophan. A D gene is named only where the DNA matches it firmly. Size tells how often a clone was seen (once, few, many) or the class of an expanded clone, and some rows leave it out.

TRBV11-3	-	-	TRBJ2-7	CASSLSPQGYEQYF	TGTGCCAGCAGCTTATCGCCACAGGGCTACGAGCAGTACTTC
TRBV5-1	-	-	TRBJ2-7	CASSHGGATYEQYF	TGCGCCAGCAGCCACGGCGGGGCTACCTACGAGCAGTACTTC
TRBV27	TRBD2	once	TRBJ2-1	CASSPETSGRYNEQFF	TGTGCCAGCAGTCCTGAGACTAGCGGGAGATACAATGAGCAGTTCTTC
TRBV6-6	-	-	TRBJ1-5	CASSLQGNQPQHF	TGTGCCAGCAGTCTCCAGGGGAATCAGCCCCAGCATTTT
TRBV7-9	-	-	TRBJ2-1	CASSLGVVAPYGEQFF	TGTGCCAGCAGCTTAGGGGTTGTAGCCCCATACGGTGAGCAGTTCTTC
TRBV15	TRBD1	-	TRBJ2-1	CATSTRQGRDEQFF	TGTGCCACCAGCACTCGACAGGGAAGAGATGAGCAGTTCTTC
TRBV18	-	-	TRBJ2-4	CASSVGDRIAKNIQYF	TGTGCCAGCTCAGTCGGAGACAGAATAGCCAAAAACATTCAGTACTTC
TRBV11-2	-	-	TRBJ2-2	CASSSDRTNTGELFF	TGTGCCAGCAGCTCCGACAGAACAAACACCGGGGAGCTGTTTTTT
TRBV2	-	-	TRBJ2-1	CASSPSSANSYNEQFF	TGTGCCAGCAGCCCCTCTAGCGCGAACTCCTACAATGAGCAGTTCTTC
TRBV6-6	TRBD2	-	TRBJ2-2	CASSYISGRGAGELFF	TGTGCCAGCAGTTATATTAGCGGGAGGGGTGCCGGGGAGCTGTTTTTT
TRBV19	-	-	TRBJ2-5	CASSIYGRGQETQYF	TGTGCCAGTAGTATATACGGCAGGGGCCAAGAGACCCAGTACTTC
TRBV6-5	-	-	TRBJ2-7	CASSYWPLGGPSEQYF	TGTGCCAGCAGTTACTGGCCATTGGGGGGTCCGAGCGAGCAGTACTTC
TRBV2	TRBD1	-	TRBJ2-3	CASSPGTGGLGGRADTQYF	TGTGCCAGCAGTCCGGGGACAGGGGGCCTAGGCGGGAGGGCAGATACGCAGTATTTT
TRBV5-1	TRBD1	-	TRBJ2-1	CASSPRTGLHNEQFF	TGCGCCAGCAGCCCACGGACAGGGCTGCACAATGAGCAGTTCTTC
TRBV18	-	-	TRBJ2-6	CASSPGHDVNVLTF	TGTGCCAGCTCACCAGGGCATGACGTCAACGTCCTGACTTTC
TRBV28	-	-	TRBJ1-1	CASDSRRASGFGAFF	TGTGCCAGCGATTCCCGGAGGGCATCAGGGTTCGGAGCTTTCTTT
TRBV6-6	TRBD2	-	TRBJ2-1	CASRTAGELNEQFF	TGTGCCAGCAGAACAGCGGGAGAACTCAATGAGCAGTTCTTC
TRBV2	TRBD2	-	TRBJ2-3	CASRDSAGIPDTQYF	TGTGCCAGCAGGGACTCAGCGGGGATCCCAGATACGCAGTATTTT
TRBV30	-	-	TRBJ2-2	CAWSDPDSPTGELFF	TGTGCCTGGAGTGACCCGGACTCCCCAACGGGGGAGCTGTTTTTT
TRBV7-9	-	-	TRBJ2-2	CASSHRPGEYPNTGELFF	TGTGCCAGCAGCCATCGGCCAGGGGAGTACCCGAACACCGGGGAGCTGTTTTTT
TRBV11-2	-	-	TRBJ2-1	CASSLTGGVKDNEQFF	TGTGCCAGCAGCTTAACGGGGGGCGTGAAGGACAATGAGCAGTTCTTC
TRBV6-1	-	-	TRBJ1-4	CASSEGQGSGLREKLFF	TGTGCCAGCAGTGAAGGCCAGGGTTCAGGTCTAAGGGAAAAACTGTTTTTT
TRBV30	-	-	TRBJ2-7	CAWSSAGRREYEQYF	TGTGCCTGGAGTTCCGCGGGACGGAGGGAATACGAGCAGTACTTC
TRBV27	TRBD1	-	TRBJ2-3	CASSPRQGAGTLDTQYF	TGTGCCAGCAGTCCGAGACAGGGGGCTGGCACATTAGATACGCAGTATTTT
TRBV30	TRBD1	-	TRBJ2-2	CAGSRGQGAGGELFF	TGTGCTGGCTCTAGGGGCCAGGGGGCGGGCGGGGAGCTGTTTTTT
TRBV30	-	few	TRBJ1-5	CAWSLGIGGQPQHF	TGTGCCTGGAGTCTCGGGATCGGCGGTCAGCCCCAGCATTTT
TRBV2	-	-	TRBJ2-1	CASSYGVGSEQFF	TGTGCCAGCAGCTACGGAGTTGGTAGTGAGCAGTTCTTC
TRBV5-4	TRBD2	-	TRBJ2-1	CASSLVLAGVNEQFF	TGTGCCAGCAGCTTGGTTCTAGCGGGAGTCAATGAGCAGTTCTTC
TRBV6-4	TRBD2	-	TRBJ2-7	CASSGLTSGSCEQYF	TGTGCCAGCAGTGGCCTGACTAGCGGGAGTTGCGAGCAGTACTTC
TRBV11-3	TRBD1	-	TRBJ1-5	CASSRGTGGDQPQHF	TGTGCCAGCAGCCGAGGGACAGGGGGCGATCAGCCCCAGCATTTT
TRBV10-1	TRBD1	-	TRBJ2-7	CAREDRGSYEQYF	TGCGCCAGAGAAGACAGGGGCTCCTACGAGCAGTACTTC
TRBV25-1	-	-	TRBJ2-2	CASSGGGVGTGELFF	TGTGCCAGCAGTGGGGGAGGAGTAGGCACCGGGGAGCTGTTTTTT
TRBV28	TRBD1	-	TRBJ2-7	CASQPGGGYEQYF	TGTGCCAGTCAACCAGGGGGCGGCTACGAGCAGTACTTC
TRBV29-1	TRBD1	once	TRBJ2-7	CSVTGGYEQYF	TGCAGCGTCACAGGGGGGTACGAGCAGTACTTC
TRBV6-6	TRBD1	-	TRBJ1-1	CASSLGQENTEAFF	TGTGCCAGCAGCCTGGGACAGGAGAACACTGAAGCTTTCTTT
TRBV5-1	TRBD1	-	TRBJ1-1	CASRQGANTEAFF	TGCGCCAGCCGACAGGGGGCGAACACTGAAGCTTTCTTT
TRBV21-1	-	-	TRBJ2-7	CASSKDPTGDHEQYF	TGTGCCAGCAGCAAAGACCCAACAGGGGACCACGAGCAGTACTTC
TRBV11-3	TRBD1	once	TRBJ1-4	CASSLQGATNEKLFF	TGTGCCAGCAGCTTACAGGGGGCGACTAATGAAAAACTGTTTTTT
TRBV19	TRBD1	-	TRBJ2-1	CASSTLQGAGNEQFF	TGTGCCAGTAGTACCCTCCAGGGGGCGGGTAATGAGCAGTTCTTC
TRBV9	-	-	TRBJ2-5	CASTRELIGETQYF	TGTGCCAGTACCCGGGAATTAATAGGGGAGACCCAGTACTTC
TRBV4-2	-	-	TRBJ2-7	CASSQERGSSYEQYF	TGTGCCAGCAGCCAAGAGAGGGGGAGTTCATACGAGCAGTACTTC
TRBV4-3	-	-	TRBJ2-1	CASSQDANQGSVIGPYNEQFF	TGCGCCAGCAGCCAAGATGCCAACCAGGGCTCAGTAATTGGCCCCTACAATGAGCAGTTCTTC
TRBV9	-	-	TRBJ2-3	CASSVVSQGSTDTQYF	TGTGCCAGCAGCGTAGTGAGCCAGGGGAGCACAGATACGCAGTATTTT
TRBV4-2	TRBD2	-	TRBJ2-3	CASSQAGAGPDTQYF	TGTGCCAGCAGCCAAGCGGGAGCGGGGCCAGATACGCAGTATTTT
TRBV11-3	-	-	TRBJ1-2	CASSLGQGAHGYTF	TGTGCCAGCAGCTTAGGACAAGGGGCTCATGGCTACACCTTC
TRBV5-4	TRBD2	-	TRBJ2-3	CASSSGPSGVSTDTQYF	TGTGCCAGCAGCTCCGGACCCAGCGGGGTTAGCACAGATACGCAGTATTTT
TRBV11-2	TRBD2	-	TRBJ2-5	CASSFSAGLEGETQYF	TGTGCCAGCAGCTTCTCCGCAGGACTAGAGGGGGAGACCCAGTACTTC
TRBV30	TRBD2	-	TRBJ2-2	CAWSDPAGGPFNTGELFF	TGTGCCTGGAGTGACCCGGCGGGAGGCCCCTTCAACACCGGGGAGCTGTTTTTT